This T cell receptor beta chain was sequenced in a study of blood T cells in healthy people across ages. Study as a whole: Capture via template switching afforded approximately one barcoded beta molecule per two T cells.

Germline lookup yields CDR1 MDHEN and CDR2 SYDVKM. The CDR3 runs to 17 residues. Germline trimming cut 1 base from V and 5 bases from J; bases unmatched to any gene: 9. All donors came from Russia, were Caucasian and healthy, and spanned ages about 6 to 100. The sample holds one count of this clonotype. Combining a sample-barcoded 5' primer with a J-beta primer mix, a second PCR ran for roughly 7 to 12 cycles. The template-switch adaptor was a 5' adaptor with 12 random nucleotides. It tagged each cDNA molecule. TCRdb re-called the 5' RACE reads through MiXCR, storing one row per CDR3 protein. The sample includes roughly 1,800,000 distinct CDR3 sequences, about 50% seen only once; the top ten take approximately 2.1%.

The receptor was isolated from a woman in her forties in good health. Material for sequencing was blood. The genes are TRBV28 and TRBJ2-1, with 9 positions matching TRBD2. This chain's CDR3 is CASSLLLGLANNNEQFF. The CDR3 nucleotides are TGTGCCAGCAGTTTATTGCTTGGACTAGCGAACAACAATGAGCAGTTCTTC.